This T cell receptor (beta chain) comes out of a study of blood T cell repertoires in COVID-19. This clone was detected only a few times. Germline assignment: CDR1 SEHNR and CDR2 FQNEAQ (reference sequence). This CDR3 is built from 13 residues. J lost 3 bases, V lost 10 bases, and 8 bases had no gene match. Using immunoSEQ multiplex PCR, the repertoire was profiled, and TCRdb retains in-frame clones only, with some absent. Of about 60,000 clones in the sample, 76% are singletons; the top ten hold about 20%. This chain joins TRBV7-9 and TRBJ1-2; 7 bases line up with TRBD1. This clonotype originated in a man aged 45-65 years with active or convalescent COVID-19. Sample: peripheral blood. The CDR3 protein is CATRQGEDYGYTF. DNA of the CDR3: TGTGCCACCAGACAGGGCGAAGACTATGGCTACACCTTC.